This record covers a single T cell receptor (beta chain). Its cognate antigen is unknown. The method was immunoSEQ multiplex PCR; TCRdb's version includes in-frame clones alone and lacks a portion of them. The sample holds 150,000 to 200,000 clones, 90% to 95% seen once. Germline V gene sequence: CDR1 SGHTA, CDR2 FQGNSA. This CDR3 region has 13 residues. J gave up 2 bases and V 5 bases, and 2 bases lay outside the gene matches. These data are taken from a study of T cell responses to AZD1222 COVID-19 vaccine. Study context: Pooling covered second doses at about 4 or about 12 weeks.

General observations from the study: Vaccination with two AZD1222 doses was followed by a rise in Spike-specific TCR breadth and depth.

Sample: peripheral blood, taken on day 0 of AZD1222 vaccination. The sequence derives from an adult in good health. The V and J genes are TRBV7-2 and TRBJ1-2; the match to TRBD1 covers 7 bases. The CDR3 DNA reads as TGTGCCAGCAGCCCGGACAGGAACTATGGCTACACCTTC. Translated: CASSPDRNYGYTF.